These 15 T cell receptor beta chains originate from one sample sequenced in a study of blood T cell repertoires in COVID-19. Repertoires were generated with immunoSEQ multiplex PCR, while TCRdb's copy carries only in-frame clones and drops some. The sample has roughly 200,000 clones; around 86% are singletons. Sequenced material: peripheral blood. The receptors derive from a man aged 40-55 years with active or convalescent COVID-19.

The chain combines TRBV6-4 with TRBJ2-6; D is unclear. V was trimmed by 4 bases and J by 4 bases, leaving 5 bases between them. The CDR3 sequence is 13 residues long. From germline, CDR1 is MRHNA and CDR2 SNTAGT. The CDR3 DNA sequence: TGTGCCAGCAGTGCAAGCGGGGCCAACGTCCTGACTTTC. The encoded protein is CASSASGANVLTF.

The V and J genes are TRBV7-3 and TRBJ2-2; D may be TRBD2 (5 bases). The CDR3 totals 15 residues. Germline V gene sequence: CDR1 SGHTA, CDR2 FQGTGA. V lost 0 bases to trimming and J lost 3 bases, with 8 bases between them. The CDR3 bases are TGTGCCAGCAGCTTAACCGGGGATTACACCGGGGAGCTGTTTTTT. Encoded protein: CASSLTGDYTGELFF.

The chain is built from TRBV4-3 and TRBJ1-2; 7 bases map to TRBD1. CDR3 size: 13 residues. Trimming took 2 bases from V and 7 from J; bases not matched to a gene: 4. Germline assignment: CDR1 LGHNA and CDR2 YSLEER. CDR3 nucleotide sequence: TGCGCCAGCAGCCAAACAGGGGAGAGTGGCTACACCTTC. Its translation: CASSQTGESGYTF.

V and J are TRBV2 and TRBJ1-1, with a possible D match to TRBD1 (5 bases). V was shortened by 6 bases and J by 1 base, with 18 bases between the two germline ends. This CDR3 comprises 16 residues. Germline loops: CDR1 SNHLY, CDR2 FYNNEI. CDR3: CASRAGGWDRNTEAFF. CDR3 sequence (DNA): TGTGCCAGCAGGGCCGGGGGATGGGATCGGAACACTGAAGCTTTCTTT. The entire variable domain, with the rest obtained from reference TRBV2 and TRBJ1-1, is as follows: EPEVTQTPSHQVTQMGQEVILRCVPISNHLYFYWYRQILGQKVEFLVSFYNNEISEKSEIFDDQFSVERPDGSNFTLKIRSTKLEDSAMYFCASRAGGWDRNTEAFFGQGTRLTVV.

The chain employs TRBV5-1 and TRBJ1-1; 7 nucleotides agree with TRBD1. The CDR3 is 14 amino acids. Germline V gene data show CDR1 as SGHRS and CDR2 as YFSETQ. Trimming removed 4 bases from V and 4 bases from J; junction bases left unmatched: 7. CDR3 protein: CASSVRGPGTEAFF. The DNA for the CDR3 is TGCGCCAGCAGCGTGAGGGGGCCTGGCACTGAAGCTTTCTTT.

The gene calls are TRBV9 and TRBJ2-7; 10 bases match TRBD2. The CDR3 runs 14 residues. The trim removed 6 bases at V and 0 bases at J, leaving 3 bases unmatched. Germline lookup yields CDR1 SGDLS and CDR2 YYNGEE. CDR3 in amino acids: CASNLAGDSYEQYF. The CDR3 DNA is TGTGCCAGCAACCTAGCGGGGGACTCCTACGAGCAGTACTTC.

The chain recombines TRBV19 with TRBJ2-1; 10 positions match TRBD2. This CDR3 has 17 amino acids. CDR1 is LNHDA, CDR2 SQIVND, per germline (reference sequence). With 9 bases clipped from V and 0 bases from J, the junction kept 11 bases outside the gene matches. The CDR3 is CASASGGPLSSYNEQFF. CDR3 in DNA: TGTGCCAGCGCTAGCGGGGGCCCCCTTAGCTCCTACAATGAGCAGTTCTTC.

A single count supports this clone. The gene calls are TRBV18 and TRBJ1-5, with a possible D match to TRBD1 (5 bases). The CDR3 contains 16 residues. With 2 bases removed from V and 2 bases from J, the gap between germline ends came to 13 bases. Looked up from germline, CDR1 is KGHSH and CDR2 is LQKENI. CDR3 sequence reads: CASSPRGSGGNQPQHF. The CDR3 nucleotides read TGTGCCAGCTCACCAAGGGGATCCGGAGGCAATCAGCCCCAGCATTTT.

CDR3 in DNA: TGTGCCAGCAGTTTTTATGGGGAGGCCCAAGAGACCCAGTACTTC. It encodes CASSFYGEAQETQYF. V and J are TRBV27 and TRBJ2-5; perhaps TRBD2 as D (6 bases). The CDR3 totals 15 residues. CDR1 and CDR2 (germline): MNHEY, SMNVEV (reference sequence). V was pared by 3 bases and J by 1 base, with 12 bases between.

J is TRBJ1-2 and V is TRBV5-6; 8 bases map to TRBD1. The CDR3 loop spans 16 amino acids. The V gene's germline CDR1 is SGHDT and CDR2 YYEEEE. The trim removed 3 bases at V and 1 base at J, leaving 8 bases unmatched. The CDR3 region has the DNA TGTGCCAGCAGCTCGACAGGGGTCCCAATTAACTATGGCTACACCTTC. Translation: CASSSTGVPINYGYTF.

This clone has a single count. The gene calls are TRBV7-3 and TRBJ1-1; 10 nucleotides agree with TRBD1. Germline CDR1 is SGHTA and CDR2 is FQGTGA. This CDR3 spans 13 amino acids. Unmatched junction bases numbered 5, after V lost 5 bases and J lost 8 bases. The CDR3 loop reads CASSAGTGVEAFF. CDR3 coding DNA: TGTGCCAGCAGCGCCGGGACAGGGGTCGAAGCTTTCTTT.

V is TRBV20-1 and J is TRBJ2-1; 12 nucleotides agree with TRBD2. V gave up 3 bases and J gave up 6 bases; unmatched junction bases: 12. There are 17 residues in the CDR3. From germline, CDR1 is DFQATT and CDR2 SNEGSKA (reference sequence). The DNA for the CDR3 is TGCAGTGCTAGTGATGGTATACTAGCGGGGGGTGTCAATGAGCAGTTCTTC. Amino acids: CSASDGILAGGVNEQFF.

This chain joins TRBV19 and TRBJ2-1; D perhaps matches TRBD2 (6 bases). Germline CDR1 reads LNHDA; CDR2 reads SQIVND (reference sequence). This CDR3 is 17 amino acids long. Trimming took 0 bases from V and 0 from J, leaving 12 bases between them. For the CDR3, the DNA is TGTGCCAGTAGTATAGATCCCCCAGCGGGCTCCTACAATGAGCAGTTCTTC. Its protein is CASSIDPPAGSYNEQFF.

The chain joins TRBV2 to TRBJ2-3, with 12 bases aligning to TRBD2. The CDR3 is 17 amino acids. The trim removed 5 bases at V and 6 bases at J, leaving 12 bases unmatched. Germline V gives CDR1 SNHLY, CDR2 FYNNEI. The CDR3 DNA follows: TGTGCCAGCAGTTTTCTCCCTAGCGGGGGGGGAGGGGATACGCAGTATTTT. It specifies CASSFLPSGGGGDTQYF.

V usage is TRBV4-1 and J usage is TRBJ2-5, with 8 bases aligning to TRBD1. V lost 1 base and J lost 3; bases outside the gene matches: 16. CDR3 size: 19 residues. Germline V lookup: CDR1 MGHRA, CDR2 YSYEKL. The CDR3 DNA is TGCGCCAGCAGCCAAGGTCTGACTGACAGGGGACGCCGGGAAGAGACCCAGTACTTC. Its translation is CASSQGLTDRGRREETQYF.